The entry below gives a single TCR beta chain sequence along with its context. Its antigen is unknown. The data belong to a study of vaccination and CD4 T cells after COVID-19. Study-level background: With a range of 35 to 161, the median interval from diagnosis to drawing post-COVID samples was approximately 91 days. The study collected post-vaccine samples a median around 67 days after dose two, with a range of 14 to 241.

Treatment described: roughly 10-day PBMC culture with coronavirus spike peptide pools or control peptides (ViraFEST assay). Before TCRs were sequenced, ViraFEST expanded antigen-specific T cells with peptide pools. The culture of about 2 million PBMCs per well included 9.5 to 10 IU/ml IL-2 and roughly 10 ug/ml peptide pools. Scientists ran DNA taken from cultured CD4+ T cells through the Oncomine TCR Beta short-read assay for sequencing. A single record per CDR3 protein comes from TCRdb applying MiXCR to the PCR reads. Here the sample spans 4,000 to 4,500 distinct CDR3 sequences, about 20% being singletons. Per the germline V gene, CDR1 is LGHNA and CDR2 is YNFKEQ. The CDR3 runs 18 residues. With 3 bases removed from V and 0 bases from J, the gap between germline ends came to 20 bases.

Sequencing used CD4+ T cells from blood, cultured in vitro. The chain carries TRBV4-2 and TRBJ1-1, with D unclear. This receptor was taken from a human donor who had recovered from COVID-19. The CDR3 bases are TGTGCCAGCAGCCAGAAAGGCCTCTTAGGCAACTTGAACACTGAAGCTTTCTTT. As protein: CASSQKGLLGNLNTEAFF.